This T cell receptor (beta chain) was sequenced for a study of T cells in Graves' hyperthyroidism and ophthalmopathy. Study-level points and caveats: Most expanded thyroid clonotypes above 0.001 also appeared in blood.

Amplified TCR beta CDR3 regions derived from RNA transcripts. The HTBI primer set drove a first-round RT-PCR of the TCR CDR3. TCRdb itself ran the multiplex PCR reads through MiXCR, one entry per CDR3 protein. Here the sample spans 750,000 to 950,000 distinct CDR3 sequences, about 38% being singletons. Across 18 months, stable Graves' hyperthyroidism was marked by no progression to ophthalmopathy. The patients, who ranged from 18 to 65 in age, presented with newly diagnosed hyperthyroidism lasting under 2 months. The V gene lost 1 base and the J gene lost 5 bases, with 11 bases spanning the gap. Germline assignment: CDR1 MGHRA and CDR2 YSYEKL. The CDR3 is made up of 14 amino acids. For this clonotype: Its antigen is currently unknown.

The rearrangement joins TRBV4-1 to TRBJ1-1; no firm D call. Sequencing was performed on blood. This TCR was sampled from a man aged 18 to 35 with Graves' hyperthyroidism. The DNA for the CDR3 is TGCGCCAGCAGCCAAGCCCCAGGTTTAACTGAAGCTTTCTTT. As protein: CASSQAPGLTEAFF.